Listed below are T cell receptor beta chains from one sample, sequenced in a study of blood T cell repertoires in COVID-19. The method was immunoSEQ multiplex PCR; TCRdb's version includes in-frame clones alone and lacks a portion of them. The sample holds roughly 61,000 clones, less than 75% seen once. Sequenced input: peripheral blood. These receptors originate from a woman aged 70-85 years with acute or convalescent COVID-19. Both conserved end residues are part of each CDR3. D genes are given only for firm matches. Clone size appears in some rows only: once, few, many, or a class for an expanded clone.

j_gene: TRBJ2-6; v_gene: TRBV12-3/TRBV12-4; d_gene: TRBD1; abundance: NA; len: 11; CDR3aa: CASSFGDRDTF; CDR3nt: TGTGCCAGCAGTTTTGGGGACAGGGACACTTTC
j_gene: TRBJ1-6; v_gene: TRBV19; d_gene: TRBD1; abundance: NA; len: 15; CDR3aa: CASSDRGSYNSPLHF; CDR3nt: TGTGCCAGTAGTGACAGGGGATCCTATAATTCACCCCTCCACTTT
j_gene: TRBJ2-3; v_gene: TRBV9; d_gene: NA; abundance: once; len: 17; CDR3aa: CASSVGSGGQGTDTQYF; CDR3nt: TGTGCCAGCAGCGTAGGGTCGGGAGGTCAGGGGACAGATACGCAGTATTTT
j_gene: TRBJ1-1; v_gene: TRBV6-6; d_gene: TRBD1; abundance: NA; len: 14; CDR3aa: CASRQGGKNTEAFF; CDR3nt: TGTGCCAGCCGCCAGGGGGGCAAGAACACTGAAGCTTTCTTT
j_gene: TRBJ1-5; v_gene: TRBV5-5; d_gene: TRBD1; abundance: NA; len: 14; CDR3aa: CASSLDRGNQPQHF; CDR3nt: TGTGCCAGCAGCTTGGACAGGGGAAATCAGCCCCAGCATTTT
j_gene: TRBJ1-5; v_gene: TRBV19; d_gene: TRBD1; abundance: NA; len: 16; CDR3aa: CASTPTRDRGRQPQHF; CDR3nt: TGTGCCAGTACCCCCACCCGGGACAGGGGTCGTCAGCCCCAGCATTTT
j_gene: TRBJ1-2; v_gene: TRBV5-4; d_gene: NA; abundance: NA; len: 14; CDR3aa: CASSLVPGDVGYTF; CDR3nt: TGTGCCAGCAGCTTGGTACCAGGGGACGTTGGCTACACCTTC
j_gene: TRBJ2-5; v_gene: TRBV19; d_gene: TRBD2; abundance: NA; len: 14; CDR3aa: CASSKSGGGETQYF; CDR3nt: TGTGCCAGTAGTAAAAGCGGGGGGGGAGAGACCCAGTACTTC
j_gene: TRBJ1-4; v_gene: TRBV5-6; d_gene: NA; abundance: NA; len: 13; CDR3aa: CASSLVLNEKLFF; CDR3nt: TGTGCCAGCAGCTTGGTACTCAATGAAAAACTGTTTTTT
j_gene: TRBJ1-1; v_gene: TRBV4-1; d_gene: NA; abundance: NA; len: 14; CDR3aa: CASSPPFGGTEAFF; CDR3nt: TGCGCCAGCAGCCCACCGTTCGGGGGCACTGAAGCTTTCTTT
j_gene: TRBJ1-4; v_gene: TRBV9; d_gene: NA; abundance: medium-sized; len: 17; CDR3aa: CASSSGTYRGGNEKLFF; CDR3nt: TGTGCCAGCAGCAGTGGGACCTACCGCGGGGGTAATGAAAAACTGTTTTTT
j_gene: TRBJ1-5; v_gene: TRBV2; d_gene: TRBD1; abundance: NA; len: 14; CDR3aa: CASSSGTANQPQHF; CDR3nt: TGTGCCAGTTCATCTGGGACAGCTAATCAGCCCCAGCATTTT